This T cell receptor (beta chain) came from a study of Ad26.COV2.S vaccination and SARS-CoV-2 variants. Study-wide context: In the study, Ad26.COV2.S was injected intramuscularly once, or twice 56 days apart. Whole-study findings and limits: Vaccine and placebo groups showed comparable non-spike TCR breadth.

Clones were sequenced by immunoSEQ multiplex PCR, and TCRdb holds only the in-frame ones, with some missing. The repertoire consists of fewer than 900,000 clones, with about 89% occurring once and the leading ten covering around 1.4%. On this clone: The antigen is unknown.

V lost 4 bases and J lost 1, with 16 bases in between. CDR1 MNHNS and CDR2 SASEGT come from the germline V gene. The CDR3 has 16 residues. Described treatment: roughly 18 received Ad26.COV2.S at low or high dose, single or two shots; 5 received placebo; per-sample allocation not given. Specimen acquisition occurred on day 63 following the initial vaccine or placebo injection. This chain uses TRBV6-1 with TRBJ1-1, with D unresolved. This receptor was taken from a person between 18 and 65 years old who received the Ad26.COV2.S COVID-19 vaccine or a placebo. Sequenced material: peripheral blood, taken in a trial of Ad26.COV2.S vaccine versus placebo. The CDR3 bases are TGTGCCAGCAGTGGCCAGTTAGGACGGCCGAACACTGAAGCTTTCTTT. Protein sequence: CASSGQLGRPNTEAFF.